This entry concerns a single TCR beta chain. These data belong to a study of cytomegalovirus exposure and HLA in healthy donors. Looked up from germline, CDR1 is SEHNR and CDR2 is FQNEAQ (reference sequence). Trimming pared 1 base from V and 5 bases from J, leaving 9 bases between. CDR3 length: 14 amino acids. In the PCR, 60 Vbeta and 13 Jbeta primers were used. Using immunoSEQ multiplex PCR, the repertoire was profiled, and TCRdb retains in-frame clones only, with some absent. Altogether roughly 130,000 clones are present, 80% to 85% being singletons, with the ten largest covering approximately 1%. The sequencing sample was made of PBMCs. The V gene is TRBV7-9, the J gene TRBJ1-3; TRBD1 is a possible D gene (5 bases). The receptor was isolated from a human donor in good health. The CDR3 DNA follows: TGTGCCAGCAGCTTAGGGACAAGACGAAACACCATATATTTT. This gives the protein CASSLGTRRNTIYF.